One T cell receptor beta chain is described in this entry. The antigen this receptor binds is unknown. The input lacks base qualities; no much larger clone sits a single base away. TCRbeta CDR3 regions were amplified from genomic DNA by means of the immunoSEQ Assay, a bias-controlled multiplex PCR. The paper's processing steps were these. Within the assay, amplification of reference gene primers was used to estimate how many nucleated cells each sample contained. To quantify the absolute abundance of each unique TCRbeta CDR3 rearrangement, sequence reads were collapsed and filtered. Productive Simpson clonality was computed per sample as the square root of Simpson's diversity index over productive rearrangements. The table comes from immuneACCESS by way of TCRdb, which keeps in-frame sequences with V and J called. Part of the clones is missing from these tables; in studies checked, under half for an unresolved V gene and the rest for unknown reasons. V and J calls plus clone size are reproduced from that table; the DNA served to infer D and trimming. Present in this sample are around 70,000 clones, approximately 90% of which were seen just once. The ten largest clones add up to just under 0.6% of the sample.

This entry belongs to a study of blood T cell repertoires in COVID-19 (dated by TCRdb to the early 2020s). General notes on the study: Samples covering the acute and convalescent phases of COVID-19 were provided by collaborators in the United States, Italy and Spain. The material from the prospective study consisted of cDNA or gDNA derived from T cells, B-cell-depleted T cells, or PBMCs. Where available, HLA class I and class II types were obtained from metadata supplied by the sample provider rather than from assay-based typing. The repertoires were released in a freely available public database meant as a resource for research on the immune response to SARS-CoV-2. The sample metadata nearly always contained a de-identified subject ID, COVID-19 status, age in years and sex. Deeply sampled blood TCRbeta repertoires from subjects exposed to, actively infected with, or recovered from COVID-19 were included in the dataset. Samples were obtained from the ongoing ImmuneRACE study (first 160 participants) and from 1,254 subjects provided by 6 global collaborators. The investigation overall reported the following: How much clinical and demographic metadata was included differed by source and by participant, and the metadata was provided uncurated.

Each collaborating institution followed its own protocols to collect whole blood in K2EDTA tubes. For TCRbeta analysis, collaborators shipped samples as frozen whole blood, isolated PBMCs, or DNA extracted from either of those sample types. CDR1 and CDR2 are drawn from the germline V gene: MGHDK, SYGVNS. Counted from cysteine to phenylalanine, this CDR3 has 13 amino acids. The CDR3 DNA has 39 bases and is translated from base 1. V is pruned by 8 bases and J by 3 bases, leaving 6 bases of the junction without a gene match. This TCR was recovered from a man in his 60s with acute or convalescent COVID-19. Recombination connected TRBV25-1 to TRBJ2-7, and 8 junctional nucleotides match TRBD1. Sequencing was done on a sample of peripheral blood. The DNA sequence reads TGTGCCAGCCAGGGACAGGAGTTCTACGAGCAGTACTTC. Translated, it reads CASQGQEFYEQYF.